A single sample is the source of the 29 T cell receptor beta chains below, sequenced in a study of post-analysis software for immune sequencing data. No cognate antigen is known for these TCRs. Every TCR beta cDNA library bore unique molecular identifiers. TCRdb called the PCR reads again in MiXCR, with one record for every CDR3 protein. This sample has approximately 400,000 distinct CDR3 sequences, with 30% to 45% found just once. Overall study findings and caveats: The five TRBV segments detected at higher frequency in patients than in controls included TRBV5-6, TRBV5-1 and TRBV20-1.

The sequenced material came from blood. These receptors all come from a girl aged 5-17 years with multiple sclerosis.

As for this clonotype: A much larger clonotype is one base distant, so this may be a read error. V and J are TRBV4-3 and TRBJ2-1; 10 bases line up with TRBD2. Germline V lookup: CDR1 LGHNA, CDR2 YSLEER. CDR3 length equals 15 residues. The CDR3 here is CANSQVWTSGDEQFF. The DNA of the CDR3 is TGCGCCAACAGCCAAGTCTGGACTAGCGGAGACGAGCAGTTCTTC.

This clonotype has more than one count but fewer than ten. The chain links TRBV2 to TRBJ1-2, with D perhaps TRBD1 (6 bases). CDR3 length: 14 residues. Trimming cost V 11 bases and J 7 bases, with 23 bases left between them. The germline CDR1 and CDR2 sequences are SNHLY and FYNNEI. This CDR3 reads CALKVGGLSSGYTF. The CDR3 DNA reads TGTGCCCTTAAGGTCGGGGGGCTCTCTTCTGGCTACACCTTC.

The genes are TRBV28 and TRBJ1-2, with TRBD1 as a possible D gene (6 bases). The CDR3 covers 16 residues. Germline CDR1 is MDHEN and CDR2 is SYDVKM. V was trimmed by 3 bases and J by 3 bases, leaving 17 bases between them. The CDR3 loop reads CASSFSTEPGDYGYTF. CDR3 DNA: TGTGCCAGCAGTTTCTCCACTGAGCCAGGGGACTATGGCTACACCTTC.

The genes are TRBV5-1 and TRBJ1-6; TRBD1 matches 7 bases. The CDR3 runs 15 residues. The V gene end was trimmed by 3 bases and the J gene end by 10 bases; junction bases not matched to a gene: 10. Germline V lookup: CDR1 SGHRS, CDR2 YFSETQ. CDR3 nucleotides: TGCGCCAGCAGCTGGACGACAGGGTGGAGGTCACCCCTCCACTTT. It translates to CASSWTTGWRSPLHF.

CDR3 loop: CSVEGLAGALGDTQYF. DNA of the CDR3: TGCAGCGTTGAAGGGCTAGCGGGGGCACTAGGGGATACGCAGTATTTT. The rearrangement links TRBV29-1 to TRBJ2-3; 10 nucleotides align to TRBD2. The CDR3 is 16 residues long. CDR1 and CDR2 (germline): SQVTM, ANQGSEA. Germline trimming cut 1 base from V and 6 bases from J; bases unmatched to any gene: 10.

The rearrangement links TRBV5-6 to TRBJ2-4; 8 positions match TRBD1. The DNA matches TRBJ2-7 better at its end, which makes the J call doubtful. This CDR3 is 14 amino acids long. The germline CDR1 and CDR2 sequences are SGHDT and YYEEEE. CDR3 loop: CASSFGQGRYEQYF. The CDR3 DNA sequence: TGTGCCAGCAGCTTCGGACAGGGCAGATACGAGCAGTACTTC.

V is TRBV20-1 and J is TRBJ2-7; TRBD2 might be the D (5 bases). There are 15 residues in the CDR3. Germline V gene sequence: CDR1 DFQATT, CDR2 SNEGSKA (reference sequence). The ends were cut back, 3 bases at V and 1 base at J, with 16 bases in the middle. Here the CDR3 reads CSASGGSRGSYEQYF. In DNA, the CDR3 is TGCAGTGCTAGTGGAGGTAGCAGAGGATCCTACGAGCAGTACTTC.

This clonotype was seen a few times. This chain uses TRBV7-2 with TRBJ1-2; the D is unclear. Germline CDR1 is SGHTA and CDR2 is FQGNSA. Trimming took off 4 bases at V and 8 bases at J, with 14 bases between the two ends. CDR3 size: 13 residues. The CDR3 DNA reads TGTGCCAGCAGCTCAGGCGGGGAAAGGGGCTACACCTTC. Its protein product is CASSSGGERGYTF. Combining the CDR3 with reference TRBV7-2 and TRBJ1-2 gives the whole variable domain GAGVSQSPSNKVTEKGKDVELRCDPISGHTALYWYRQSLGQGLEFLIYFQGNSAPDKSGLPSDRFSAERTGGSVSTLTIQRTQQEDSAVYLCASSSGGERGYTFGSGTRLTVV.

This clonotype was recorded once. The chain uses TRBV6-6 and TRBJ1-1; D unresolved. There are 13 residues in the CDR3. CDR1 MNHNY and CDR2 SVGAGI come from the germline V gene (reference sequence). V was shortened by 2 bases and J by 2 bases, with 6 bases between the two germline ends. The CDR3 region has the DNA TGTGCCAGCAGTTACCCAGCTAACACTGAAGCTTTCTTT. Amino acids: CASSYPANTEAFF.

This clonotype was seen more than once but under ten times. The V gene is TRBV12-3 or TRBV12-4, the J gene TRBJ2-7; TRBD1 aligns across 8 bases. There are 13 residues in the CDR3. The V and J ends lost 6 bases and 5 bases, in that order; junction bases with no gene match: 6. The CDR3 sequence: CASRRQGLNEQYF. The DNA for the CDR3 is TGTGCCAGCAGGCGACAGGGGCTGAACGAGCAGTACTTC.

In this sample, this clonotype turned up a few times. The gene calls are TRBV3-1 and TRBJ2-3; tentatively, D is TRBD2 (6 bases). Germline V gene lookup returns CDR1 LGHDT and CDR2 YNNKEL (reference sequence). Trimming took off 7 bases at V and 2 bases at J, with 10 bases between the two ends. This CDR3 contains 13 residues. CDR3 sequence: CASKGTLTDTQYF. CDR3 coding DNA: TGTGCCAGCAAAGGGACTCTCACAGATACGCAGTATTTT.

This clonotype was counted a few times. The chain combines TRBV5-5 with TRBJ2-1, with a tentative D call TRBD1 (5 bases). This CDR3 is built from 13 residues. The V and J ends lost 0 bases and 12 bases respectively, with 13 bases between them. CDR1 is SGHKS and CDR2 is YYEKEE in the germline V gene (reference sequence). The chain's CDR3 is CASSLEGRGAQFF. In DNA, the CDR3 is TGTGCCAGCAGCTTGGAGGGGCGTGGGGCGCAGTTCTTC.

This clonotype was recorded a few times. The rearrangement uses TRBV10-3 and TRBJ2-5; maybe TRBD2 (5 bases). CDR1 is ENHRY and CDR2 is SYGVKD in the germline V gene. CDR3 length equals 13 residues. Trimming stripped 2 bases from V and 3 bases from J, with 7 bases between. In DNA form, the CDR3 reads TGTGCCATCAGTGAGGGACTTGAAGAGACCCAGTACTTC. Translated: CAISEGLEETQYF.

There are a few counts of this clonotype. Compared with germline, one end of the junction differs, possibly owing to a read error. This chain links TRBV7-7 with TRBJ2-5, with TRBD2 matching 8 bases. From germline, CDR1 is SSHAT and CDR2 FNYEAQ (reference sequence). This CDR3 spans 16 amino acids. The CDR3 DNA reads TGTGCTAGCAGCTTAGCGGGGAACGGCCCTCAAGAGACCCAGTACTTC. Translated: CASSLAGNGPQETQYF.

This clonotype was recorded a few times. J is TRBJ2-3 and V is TRBV24-1; D could derive from TRBD1 or TRBD2 (5 bases each). Germline lookup yields CDR1 KGHDR and CDR2 SFDVKD. V was clipped by 4 bases and J by 0 bases, with 13 bases between them. The CDR3 runs to 16 residues. The DNA for the CDR3 is TGTGCCACCAGTGAACAGGACTCGACTAGCACAGATACGCAGTATTTT. Its protein product is CATSEQDSTSTDTQYF.

The gene calls are TRBV5-1 and TRBJ2-6; D remains ambiguous. Germline CDR1 reads SGHRS; CDR2 reads YFSETQ. Trimming removed 4 bases at V and 0 bases at J, with 8 bases between. The CDR3 spans 15 residues. The CDR3 spells CASSTDHSGANVLTF. The CDR3 DNA reads TGCGCCAGCAGCACCGACCACTCTGGGGCCAACGTCCTGACTTTC.

The chain couples TRBV7-2 to TRBJ2-7; 9 nucleotides line up with TRBD1. J lost 6 bases, V lost 5 bases, and 5 bases had no gene match. The germline V gene has CDR1 SGHTA and CDR2 FQGNSA. The CDR3 runs 13 residues. In DNA form, the CDR3 reads TGTGCCAGCAGCCTACAGGGGGCGAGCGAGCAGTACTTC. As protein: CASSLQGASEQYF.

Notes on this clonotype: A read error is possible here, since a much larger clone lies one base away. The V gene is TRBV5-1, the J gene TRBJ2-3; the match to TRBD1 covers 9 bases. The germline V gene encodes CDR1 SGHRS and CDR2 YFSETQ. V was pared by 4 bases and J by 1 base, with 4 bases of the junction left unmatched. The CDR3 spans 15 residues. The DNA of the CDR3 is TGCGCCAGCAGCGCCCGGGACAGGGGCACAGATACGCAGTATTTT. This sequence encodes CASSARDRGTDTQYF.

The chain links TRBV30 to TRBJ1-1; no reliable D call. Trimming took 4 bases from V and 0 from J, leaving 9 bases between them. This CDR3 has 13 residues. Germline V gene data show CDR1 as GTSNPN and CDR2 as SVGIG (reference sequence). The chain's CDR3 is CAWTVGVNTEAFF. The CDR3 DNA reads as TGTGCCTGGACAGTTGGAGTGAACACTGAAGCTTTCTTT.

This clonotype was observed a few times. CDR3: CSARGGGNQPQHF. The CDR3 DNA follows: TGCAGTGCTAGAGGGGGGGGCAATCAGCCCCAGCATTTT. The chain couples TRBV20-1 to TRBJ1-5; maybe TRBD1 (5 bases). The germline gives CDR1 DFQATT, CDR2 SNEGSKA (reference sequence). CDR3 length: 13 residues. V was clipped by 1 base and J by 2 bases, with 6 bases between them.

The CDR3: CASRPDSPGGENQPQHF. CDR3 in DNA: TGTGCCAGCAGGCCTGATTCTCCAGGGGGCGAAAATCAGCCCCAGCATTTT. This chain connects TRBV11-3 to TRBJ1-5; the match to TRBD1 covers 8 bases. V lost 6 bases and J lost 4; bases outside the gene matches: 14. The CDR3 contains 17 residues. CDR1 SGHNT and CDR2 YENEEA come from the germline V gene.

The chain uses TRBV11-2 and TRBJ2-1; the D gene is possibly TRBD2 (6 bases). This CDR3 has 18 amino acids. Germline CDR1 reads SGHAT; CDR2 reads FQNNGV. Trimming removed 5 bases from V and 9 bases from J, with 29 bases in between. The CDR3 DNA follows: TGTGCCAGCAGCCGAATCAAGGGATCGAGGAGGGTAGACAGTGAGCAGTTCTTC. This gives the protein CASSRIKGSRRVDSEQFF.

V is TRBV3-1 and J is TRBJ2-1; TRBD1 matches at 10 bases. J gave up 6 bases and V 0 bases, and 8 bases lay outside the gene matches. CDR3 size: 17 residues. CDR1 is LGHDT, CDR2 YNNKEL, per germline (reference sequence). The CDR3 loop is CASSQEGRQGAGNEQFF. CDR3 bases: TGTGCCAGCAGCCAAGAAGGTAGACAGGGGGCTGGCAATGAGCAGTTCTTC.

This clonotype has more than one count but fewer than ten. The J gene is TRBJ2-7, the V gene TRBV13; 8 bases match TRBD1. Trimming removed 1 base from V and 5 bases from J; junction bases left unmatched: 7. This CDR3 contains 15 residues. Germline V gene sequence: CDR1 PRHDT, CDR2 FYEKMQ (reference sequence). DNA for the CDR3: TGTGCCAGCAGCTTAGCCAGGACAGGGTCTCACGAGCAGTACTTC. Protein product: CASSLARTGSHEQYF. Full variable domain (remainder filled in from reference TRBV13 and TRBJ2-7): AAGVIQSPRHLIKEKRETATLKCYPIPRHDTVYWYQQGPGQDPQFLISFYEKMQSDKGSIPDRFSAQQFSDYHSELNMSSLELGDSALYFCASSLARTGSHEQYFGPGTRLTVT.

The rearrangement joins TRBV12-3 or TRBV12-4 to TRBJ1-4; possibly TRBD1 for D (5 bases). V was clipped by 8 bases and J by 8 bases, with 15 bases between them. CDR3 size: 13 residues. In DNA, the CDR3 is TGTGCCAGCGTAGGGGAATTCGGCGAAAAACTGTTTTTT. Residues: CASVGEFGEKLFF.

The rearrangement uses TRBV20-1 and TRBJ2-4; D tentatively reads TRBD1 or TRBD2 (5 bases each). The DNA matches TRBJ2-7 better at its end, which makes the J call doubtful. The CDR3 has 14 residues. The V gene's germline CDR1 is DFQATT and CDR2 SNEGSKA (reference sequence). CDR3 coding DNA: TGCAGTGCCAGTGGGGGTTATCCCTCCTACGAGCAGTACGTC. Translating gives CSASGGYPSYEQYV.

The chain combines TRBV7-9 with TRBJ2-1; no definite D call. Germline CDR1 SEHNR, CDR2 FQNEAQ (reference sequence). Trimming took 8 bases from V and 8 from J, leaving 4 bases between them. The CDR3 loop spans 9 amino acids. The CDR3 spells CASGHEQFF. CDR3 DNA: TGTGCCAGCGGTCATGAGCAGTTCTTC. Variable domain in full (rest from reference TRBV7-9 and TRBJ2-1): DTGVSQNPRHKITKRGQNVTFRCDPISEHNRLYWYRQTLGQGPEFLTYFQNEAQLEKSRLLSDRFSAERPKGSFSTLEIQRTEQGDSAMYLCASGHEQFFGPGTRLTVL.

This chain connects TRBV5-1 to TRBJ1-5; 7 bases line up with TRBD1. Unmatched junction bases numbered 11, after V lost 4 bases and J lost 4 bases. CDR1 and CDR2 from the germline V gene are SGHRS and YFSETQ. The CDR3 covers 16 residues. The DNA for the CDR3 is TGCGCCAGCAGCCAGCCGGGACAGCGGCTAAATCAGCCCCAGCATTTT. It yields the protein CASSQPGQRLNQPQHF.

The chain links TRBV7-2 to TRBJ2-1; 10 bases match TRBD2. CDR3 length equals 13 residues. CDR1 is SGHTA, CDR2 FQGNSA, per germline. With 5 bases clipped from V and 10 bases from J, the junction kept 5 bases outside the gene matches. The CDR3 DNA follows: TGTGCCAGCAGCGCTAGCGGGAGTTGGGAGCAGTTCTTC. Its translation is CASSASGSWEQFF.